This T cell receptor (beta chain) was profiled in a study of Ad26.COV2.S vaccination and SARS-CoV-2 variants (dated by TCRdb to about 2021). Regarding the research as a whole: Sequencing of the TCRbeta repertoire served to evaluate the specificity and breadth of SARS-CoV-2-reactive T cell receptors following Ad26.COV2.S vaccination. A total of 32 samples were included in the TCR-sequenced set, comprising around 19 Ad26.COV2.S vaccine recipients, 5 placebo recipients and 8 SARS-CoV-2 convalescent individuals.

Read against the paper, the sample's time point label means: individuals recovered from natural SARS-CoV-2 infection. To note about this clone: What this receptor recognizes is not known. Base qualities are not recorded, but no much larger clone differs from it by a single base.

The immunoSEQ Assay was the method used to sequence TCRbeta CDR3 regions. After extraction, genomic DNA underwent amplification by bias-controlled multiplex PCR, followed by high-throughput sequencing. In the paper's pipeline: Collapsing and filtering of sequences were performed to quantify the absolute abundance of each unique TCRbeta CDR3 region. T cell fraction was estimated by normalizing TCRbeta template counts to usable DNA, with usable DNA measured through amplification of reference genes found in all nucleated cells. Repertoire TCRs were annotated as SARS-CoV-2-specific when V gene, CDR3 amino acid sequence and J gene were exactly matched to a known reactive TCR set. The reference SARS-CoV-2 TCR set came from MIRA and was filtered for enrichment in COVID-19-positive ImmuneCODE repertoires, removing public or cross-reactive TCRs. Using the MIRA antigens, annotated TCRs were further analysed by specific ORF or by position within an ORF. Depth was the summed frequency of annotated unique rearrangements, while breadth was defined as annotated unique rearrangements over total unique productive rearrangements. Group comparisons of TCR breadth used two-sided Wilcoxon rank-sum tests. Entries here come from immuneACCESS through TCRdb and include only in-frame sequences with V and J called. Some clones fail to appear in such tables; in the studies checked, an unresolved V gene covers under half of the shortfall, and the cause of the remainder is unknown. The V and J calls and clone size are taken from that table; D and trimming were inferred from the DNA. The sample table records 97,000 or so clones; 80% of these occur just once. About 18% of the sample belongs to the ten largest clones.

What the research found in general, with its limitations: After vaccination, spike-specific CD8+ and CD4+ T cell responses were reported to show substantial breadth. Non-spike TCR breadth was comparable between vaccine and placebo recipients, consistent with the vaccine containing only spike. Higher spike-specific TCR breadth was observed in Ad26.COV2.S recipients than in placebo recipients (P = 0.0014). The authors noted that the TCR breadth and depth analyses may have underestimated total T cell responses.

CDR1 and CDR2, per the germline V gene, are SGHRS and YFSETQ. V is clipped by 0 bases and J by 9 bases, and the sequence between their germline boundaries is 4 bases long. Taken from cysteine to phenylalanine, the CDR3 has 12 residues. Just CDR3 DNA is preserved here, 36 bases in frame from base 1. The V and J genes are TRBV5-1 and TRBJ1-6; no confident D gene assignment can be made. This sample comprised peripheral blood, obtained after recovery from COVID-19. The origin of this receptor is a human donor who had recovered from COVID-19. The nucleotide sequence is TGCGCCAGCAGCTTGGGGTCTTCACCCCTCCACTTT. Its translation reads: CASSLGSSPLHF.